This passage covers 5 T cell receptor beta chains from one sample sequenced in a study of blood T cell repertoires in COVID-19. Measured with immunoSEQ multiplex PCR; TCRdb has only the in-frame clones, and not every one. The profile shows roughly 130,000 clones, more than 75% of them singletons. Sequencing used peripheral blood. The origin of the receptors is a man between 60 and 75 years old with COVID-19, enrolled during active disease.

The chain carries TRBV7-9 and TRBJ2-7; D possibly corresponds to TRBD1 (6 bases). This CDR3 contains 14 residues. Germline CDR1 and CDR2: SEHNR and FQNEAQ (reference sequence). Trimming left V 6 bases short and J 0 bases short, with 12 bases between. In DNA, the CDR3 is TGTGCCAGCAGTCAGACAGGTAGCTCCTACGAGCAGTACTTC. Protein sequence: CASSQTGSSYEQYF.

The genes are TRBV27 and TRBJ2-1; 8 bases line up with TRBD2. The V segment lost 4 bases and the J segment 3 bases; nucleotides outside the gene matches: 8. The CDR3 has 16 residues. The germline gives CDR1 MNHEY, CDR2 SMNVEV (reference sequence). The CDR3 sequence: CASSSIAGRGYNEQFF. CDR3 DNA sequence: TGTGCCAGCAGTTCGATAGCGGGAAGGGGCTACAATGAGCAGTTCTTC.

The genes are TRBV30 and TRBJ1-3; D is perhaps TRBD1 (5 bases). The CDR3 runs to 14 residues. The germline V gene encodes CDR1 GTSNPN and CDR2 SVGIG (reference sequence). V was cut by 0 bases and J by 1 base, with 7 bases left in between. CDR3 in amino acids: CAWSVQDSGNTIYF. In DNA, the CDR3 is TGTGCCTGGAGTGTACAGGATTCTGGAAACACCATATATTTT.

This chain links TRBV29-1 with TRBJ1-2; possibly TRBD1 for D (5 bases). From germline, CDR1 is SQVTM and CDR2 ANQGSEA. Trimming took 4 bases from V and 6 from J, leaving 18 bases between them. This CDR3 is built from 14 residues. The CDR3 reads CSVAWTRGGDGYTF. The CDR3 bases are TGCAGCGTTGCGTGGACGAGGGGAGGAGATGGCTACACCTTC.

The chain uses TRBV11-2 and TRBJ1-1, with D maybe TRBD1 (6 bases). V was pared by 5 bases and J by 2 bases, with 9 bases between. This CDR3 is built from 13 residues. Germline-derived CDR1 and CDR2 are SGHAT and FQNNGV. CDR3 loop: CASSEQGNTEAFF. In DNA form, the CDR3 reads TGTGCCAGCAGCGAACAGGGAAACACTGAAGCTTTCTTT.